One and the same sample provided the 10 T cell receptor beta chains below, sequenced in a study of identical twins. TCRdb itself ran the 5' RACE reads through MiXCR, one entry per CDR3 protein. The sample lists 400,000 or so distinct CDR3 sequences, about 10% occurring once. The sequencing input was naive T cells sorted from blood. The receptors come from a woman aged 45-65 years in good health.

In this sample, this clonotype turned up many times. This chain joins TRBV14 and TRBJ1-2; D unresolved. This CDR3 comprises 13 residues. CDR1 is SGHDN and CDR2 is FVKESK in the germline V gene. V was trimmed by 1 base and J by 4 bases, leaving 7 bases between them. CDR3 sequence (DNA): TGTGCCAGCAGCCAAGTGGGATCCTATGGCTACACCTTC. It encodes CASSQVGSYGYTF. Combining the CDR3 with reference TRBV14 and TRBJ1-2 gives the whole variable domain EAGVTQFPSHSVIEKGQTVTLRCDPISGHDNLYWYRRVMGKEIKFLLHFVKESKQDESGMPNNRFLAERTGGTYSTLKVQPAELEDSGVYFCASSQVGSYGYTFGSGTRLTVV.

V gene TRBV25-1 combines with J gene TRBJ1-2, with TRBD1 matching over 7 bases. This CDR3 is 15 amino acids long. The junction had 10 bases not matched to a gene; V was cut back by 5 bases and J by 4 bases. The germline CDR1 and CDR2 sequences are MGHDK and SYGVNS. CDR3 protein: CASSLNRGKFYGYTF. DNA of the CDR3: TGTGCCAGCAGTTTAAACAGGGGAAAATTCTATGGCTACACCTTC.

The chain joins TRBV2 to TRBJ2-3; D may be TRBD1 (6 bases). Trimming removed 5 bases at V and 1 base at J, with 10 bases between. From germline, CDR1 is SNHLY and CDR2 FYNNEI. The CDR3 sequence is 14 residues long. The CDR3: CASSTRGGTDTQYF. For the CDR3, the DNA is TGTGCCAGCAGTACCAGGGGCGGCACAGATACGCAGTATTTT.

The J gene is TRBJ2-2, the V gene TRBV11-3; 7 nucleotides align to TRBD2. V shed 5 bases, J shed 0 bases, and the junction held 15 bases outside the gene matches. The CDR3 sequence is 19 residues long. The germline V gene encodes CDR1 SGHNT and CDR2 YENEEA. The CDR3 DNA sequence: TGTGCCAGCAGCCCCGGGACGGCTAGCGGCCCCGCGAACACCGGGGAGCTGTTTTTT. It is translated as CASSPGTASGPANTGELFF.

Notes on this clonotype: Possible read error: a much larger clone is one base away. The chain has TRBV5-1 and TRBJ1-6; D unclear. The CDR3 sequence is 15 residues long. Germline loops: CDR1 SGHRS, CDR2 YFSETQ. In DNA, the CDR3 is TGCGCCAGCAGCTTGGGACGGCAGCTTAATTCAACCCTCCACTTT. It yields the protein CASSLGRQLNSTLHF.

The chain recombines TRBV6-2 or TRBV6-3 with TRBJ1-2; D ambiguous. The CDR3 spans 14 residues. With 0 bases removed from V and 8 bases from J, the gap between germline ends came to 13 bases. CDR1 and CDR2 from the germline V gene are MNHEY and SVGEGT. The CDR3 DNA reads as TGTGCCAGCAGTTACTCTGAATTTCTAGGGGGCTACACCTTC. Translation gives CASSYSEFLGGYTF.

This clonotype showed up just a few times. The chain combines TRBV5-1 with TRBJ2-7; D ambiguous. CDR3 length: 12 residues. The V end was cut by 1 base, the J end by 4 bases, with 6 bases between. Germline assignment: CDR1 SGHRS and CDR2 YFSETQ. The CDR3 nucleotides are TGCGCCAGCAGCTTGCTCTGGTACGAGCAGTACGTC. Translation gives CASSLLWYEQYV.

The chain couples TRBV7-7 to TRBJ2-1, with D possibly matching TRBD2 (6 bases). The V end lost 0 bases, the J end lost 10 bases, and 16 bases lay between the germline ends. CDR3 length: 15 residues. From germline, CDR1 is SSHAT and CDR2 FNYEAQ (reference sequence). The CDR3 loop reads CASSLAGIGGAEQFF. CDR3 bases: TGTGCCAGCAGCTTAGCTGGGATCGGAGGGGCCGAGCAGTTCTTC.

This clonotype was detected ten times or more. The gene calls are TRBV21-1 and TRBJ1-1. TRBV21-1 is recorded as a pseudogene. The CDR3 length is 11 residues. This CDR3 reads CASSIYTEAFF. The CDR3 region has the DNA TGTGCCAGCAGCATCTACACTGAAGCTTTCTTT.

This clonotype was picked up a small number of times. The J gene is TRBJ2-1, the V gene TRBV6-6, with a tentative D call TRBD2 (6 bases). The CDR3 runs 11 residues. CDR1 and CDR2 from the germline V gene are MNHNY and SVGAGI (reference sequence). V dropped 5 bases and J dropped 10 bases, with 9 bases sitting between them. As DNA, the CDR3 is TGTGCCAGCAGTCCCCGGGAGGAGCAGTTCTTC. Translated, it gives CASSPREEQFF.